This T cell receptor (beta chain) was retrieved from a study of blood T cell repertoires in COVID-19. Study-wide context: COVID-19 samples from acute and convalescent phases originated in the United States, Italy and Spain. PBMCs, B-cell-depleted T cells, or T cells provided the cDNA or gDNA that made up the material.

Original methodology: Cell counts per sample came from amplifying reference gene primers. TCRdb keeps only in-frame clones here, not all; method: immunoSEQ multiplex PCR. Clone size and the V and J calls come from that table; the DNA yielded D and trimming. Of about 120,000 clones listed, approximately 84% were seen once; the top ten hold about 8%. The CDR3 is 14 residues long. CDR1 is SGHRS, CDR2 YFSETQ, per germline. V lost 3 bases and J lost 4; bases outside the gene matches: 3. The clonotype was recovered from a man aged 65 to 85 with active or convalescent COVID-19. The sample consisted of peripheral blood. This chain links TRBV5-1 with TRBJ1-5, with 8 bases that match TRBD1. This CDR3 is CASSSTGGNQPQHF. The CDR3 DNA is TGCGCCAGCAGCTCAACAGGGGGTAATCAGCCCCAGCATTTT.